A single sample gave rise to the 21 T cell receptor beta chains below, sequenced in a study of spatial heterogeneity in lung cancer. Time point described: sample taken at primary tumor resection. Sequencing covered unsorted whole RNA taken from tumor, nontumor lung or frozen PBMC. TCRdb redid the calling of the 5' RACE reads with MiXCR, one entry per CDR3 protein. This table holds around 10,000 distinct CDR3 sequences, roughly 3.6% found once. The sequences come from PBMCs, collected at surgery. These receptors were collected from a female donor with early-stage non-small cell lung cancer.

This clonotype was recorded at least ten times. The library was designed around alpha chains, so this beta chain is a stray read whose abundance carries little weight. This rearrangement joins TRBV27 to TRBJ1-3, with 7 bases that match TRBD1. CDR3 length: 15 residues. Losses at the gene ends were 6 bases for V and 0 bases for J; bases not matched to a gene: 5. The germline V gene encodes CDR1 MNHEY and CDR2 SMNVEV (reference sequence). DNA for the CDR3: TGTGCCAGCAGAGCCGGGACAGACTCTGGAAACACCATATATTTT. Its translation: CASRAGTDSGNTIYF.

The sample holds many counts of this clonotype. This beta chain is a stray read from a library made for alpha chains; its abundance is not meaningful. V gene TRBV20-1 combines with J gene TRBJ2-3; TRBD1 matches 7 bases. Germline-derived CDR1 and CDR2 are DFQATT and SNEGSKA (reference sequence). This CDR3 is built from 16 residues. V dropped 0 bases and J dropped 1; count of bases not matched to a gene: 7. Here the CDR3 DNA reads TGCAGTGCTAGAGATCTTCCGGGACAGCGCACAGATACGCAGTATTTT. This sequence encodes CSARDLPGQRTDTQYF.

This clonotype was counted at least ten times. Since it is a stray read in a library aimed at alpha chains, this beta chain has a size that is not meaningful. V is TRBV6-1 and J is TRBJ2-7; D is possibly TRBD1 (5 bases). Germline V CDR1 and CDR2: MNHNS, SASEGT. Trimming stripped 5 bases from V and 3 bases from J, with 11 bases between. This CDR3 region has 13 residues. For the CDR3, the DNA is TGTGCCAGCAGTCAGGCAGGGAACTACGAGCAGTACTTC. This gives the protein CASSQAGNYEQYF.

As for this clonotype: The size of this beta chain means little, since it is a stray read in a library made for alpha chains. The chain has TRBV6-2 or TRBV6-3 and TRBJ2-3; D gene ambiguous. The germline V gene encodes CDR1 MNHEY and CDR2 SVGEGT. The CDR3 totals 14 residues. The V end lost 2 bases, the J end lost 6 bases, and 12 bases lay between the germline ends. The CDR3 reads CASSYVVRRDTQYF. CDR3 sequence (DNA): TGTGCCAGCAGTTACGTCGTCCGCAGGGATACGCAGTATTTT.

This clonotype was seen repeatedly, ten times or more. As an off-target read in a library built for alpha chains, this beta chain has a frequency of little significance. The chain combines TRBV5-5 with TRBJ1-2; 9 nucleotides line up with TRBD1. The length of the CDR3 is 17 residues. Germline V gene sequence: CDR1 SGHKS, CDR2 YYEKEE (reference sequence). Losses at the gene ends were 0 bases for V and 2 bases for J; bases not matched to a gene: 8. CDR3 DNA: TGTGCCAGCAGCTTGGACTCGGGACAGGGCCTAAACTATGGCTACACCTTC. Amino acid sequence: CASSLDSGQGLNYGYTF.

This clonotype came up many times. This beta chain was picked up by a library intended for alpha chains and is off target, so its count carries little meaning. The chain joins TRBV3-1 to TRBJ1-5; a possible D gene is TRBD1 (6 bases). Germline V CDR1 and CDR2: LGHDT, YNNKEL (reference sequence). The CDR3 runs 14 residues. V lost 1 base and J 6 bases, leaving 10 bases between the germline ends. Here the CDR3 DNA reads TGTGCCAGCAGCCAAGGGGCAGGGGTTCAGCCCCAGCATTTT. It encodes CASSQGAGVQPQHF.

This clonotype was recorded at least ten times. Because the library targeted alpha chains, this beta chain is an off-target read whose size means little. This chain joins TRBV20-1 and TRBJ1-1, with a weak D call TRBD1 (5 bases). The germline V gene has CDR1 DFQATT and CDR2 SNEGSKA (reference sequence). V was trimmed by 4 bases and J by 4 bases, leaving 10 bases between them. CDR3 length: 12 amino acids. CDR3 in DNA: TGCAGTGCTATCCCAGGGTTCACTGAAGCTTTCTTT. Translating gives CSAIPGFTEAFF.

This clonotype is medium-sized (0.01 to 0.1%) within its sample. A library prepared for alpha chains yielded this beta chain as an off-target read; its size is of little meaning. V is TRBV7-2 and J is TRBJ2-1; D not resolved. V was pared by 4 bases and J by 6 bases, with 4 bases between. This CDR3 comprises 11 residues. Germline assignment: CDR1 SGHTA and CDR2 FQGNSA. The CDR3 DNA follows: TGTGCCAGCAGCTCCCTCAATGAGCAGTTCTTC. Encoded protein: CASSSLNEQFF.

This clonotype showed up just a few times. Being off target in a library aimed at alpha chains, this beta chain has a size of little meaning. The gene calls are TRBV20-1 and TRBJ2-7, with D possibly being TRBD2 (6 bases). CDR1 is DFQATT and CDR2 is SNEGSKA in the germline V gene (reference sequence). This CDR3 is built from 15 residues. Trimming removed 0 bases at V and 7 bases at J, with 19 bases between. The CDR3 loop reads CSAREGDSLWMEQYF. The DNA for the CDR3 is TGCAGTGCTAGAGAAGGGGACTCCCTTTGGATGGAGCAGTACTTC.

In the case of this clonotype: This beta chain is a stray read from a library made for alpha chains; its abundance is not meaningful. This chain uses TRBV28 with TRBJ1-2; D remains unclear. CDR3 size: 13 residues. Germline V CDR1 and CDR2: MDHEN, SYDVKM. Deletions cut 1 base from V and 5 bases from J, with 8 bases between. CDR3 loop: CASSLSGRYGYTF. In nucleotides, the CDR3 is TGTGCCAGCAGTTTATCGGGGAGGTATGGCTACACCTTC.

This clonotype has at least ten counts. This beta chain is a stray read from a library made for alpha chains; its abundance is not meaningful. The chain links TRBV2 to TRBJ2-1; TRBD2 is a possible D gene (5 bases). The CDR3 totals 14 residues. Germline loops: CDR1 SNHLY, CDR2 FYNNEI. Between the trimmed V and J ends, which lost 7 bases and 4 bases, there was a span of 14 bases. The CDR3 loop reads CASTPRAVYNEQFF. The DNA of the CDR3 is TGTGCCAGCACCCCGAGGGCGGTATACAATGAGCAGTTCTTC.

This clonotype was counted at least ten times. The size of this beta chain means little, since it is a stray read in a library made for alpha chains. The chain has TRBV20-1 and TRBJ2-7; no clear D gene. Germline CDR1 DFQATT, CDR2 SNEGSKA (reference sequence). V gave up 3 bases and J gave up 3 bases, with 12 bases separating them. CDR3 length: 13 residues. The CDR3 spells CSARGRFLYEQYF. CDR3 sequence (DNA): TGCAGTGCTAGGGGTCGTTTCCTCTACGAGCAGTACTTC.

There are many counts of this clonotype. The library was built for alpha chains, so this beta chain is an off-target read and its size means little. The V call is TRBV6-5, the J call TRBJ2-2; D perhaps matches TRBD1 (5 bases). Per the germline V gene, CDR1 is MNHEY and CDR2 is SVGAGI. The V gene lost 2 bases and the J gene lost 4 bases, with 8 bases spanning the gap. The CDR3 has 14 residues. The CDR3: CASSYRQFTGELFF. DNA for the CDR3: TGTGCCAGCAGTTACCGACAGTTCACCGGGGAGCTGTTTTTT.

This clonotype rates as medium-sized. This beta chain lies outside the target of a library built for alpha chains; its clone size means little. The chain uses TRBV28 and TRBJ1-2, with D unclear. The ends were cut back, 3 bases at V and 6 bases at J, with 11 bases in the middle. The CDR3 consists of 13 residues. The V gene's germline CDR1 is MDHEN and CDR2 SYDVKM. The chain's CDR3 is CASSFSVTDGYTF. DNA for the CDR3: TGTGCCAGCAGTTTCAGTGTGACGGATGGCTACACCTTC.

This clonotype was recorded many times. At one end the junction does not follow the germline gene, possibly because of a read error. This beta chain lies outside the target of a library built for alpha chains; its clone size means little. The chain employs TRBV20-1 and TRBJ2-1; D possibly corresponds to TRBD2 (5 bases). Germline values: CDR1 DFQATT, CDR2 SNEGSKA (reference sequence). There are 10 residues in the CDR3. The CDR3 sequence is CSTRYNEQFF. The DNA for the CDR3 is TGCAGTACTAGGTACAATGAGCAGTTCTTC.

Many counts were recorded for this clonotype. With the library built for alpha chains, this beta chain is off target and its frequency is not meaningful. This chain connects TRBV7-8 to TRBJ1-6; D unclear. Germline lookup yields CDR1 SGHVS and CDR2 FQNEAQ. CDR3 length: 14 amino acids. V was trimmed by 2 bases and J by 7 bases, leaving 9 bases between them. The CDR3 loop is CASSLSVGNSPLHF. The CDR3 DNA follows: TGTGCCAGCAGCTTAAGTGTCGGGAATTCACCCCTCCACTTT.

Worth noting for this clonotype: This beta chain is off target for a library built for alpha chains, so its abundance means little. The CDR3 here is CSVGRADTQYF. CDR3 bases: TGCAGCGTTGGGAGAGCAGATACGCAGTATTTT. The chain carries TRBV29-1 and TRBJ2-3, with D unclear. The V gene's germline CDR1 is SQVTM and CDR2 ANQGSEA. The V and J ends lost 4 bases and 4 bases respectively, with 6 bases between them. The CDR3 consists of 11 residues.

Comment on this clonotype: As an off-target read in a library built for alpha chains, this beta chain has a frequency of little significance. The rearrangement uses TRBV12-3 or TRBV12-4 and TRBJ2-1; 7 nucleotides line up with TRBD2. The CDR3 length is 14 residues. Trimming removed 7 bases from V and 10 bases from J; junction bases left unmatched: 13. Written as DNA, the CDR3 is TGTGCCAGCACGCCCGGGACTAACGAGGGGGAGCAGTTCTTC. Amino acids: CASTPGTNEGEQFF.

This clonotype showed up many times. A library made for alpha chains picked up this beta chain off target, so its size means little. This sequence joins TRBV18 and TRBJ1-2; the match to TRBD1 covers 9 bases. The CDR3 length is 16 residues. Trimming at V came to 0 bases and at J to 5 bases, leaving 7 bases not matched to a gene. The germline CDR1 and CDR2 sequences are KGHSH and LQKENI. Here the CDR3 DNA reads TGTGCCAGCTCACCACCTCCGACAGGGGGTCTGTATGGCTACACCTTC. Residues: CASSPPPTGGLYGYTF.

The sample holds many counts of this clonotype. In a library made to pick up alpha chains, this beta chain is a stray read with a size that means little. This chain links TRBV9 with TRBJ2-7, with 8 nucleotides matching TRBD2. This CDR3 is built from 15 residues. Germline CDR1 SGDLS, CDR2 YYNGEE. J was trimmed by 5 bases and V by 0 bases; bases with no gene match: 7. The CDR3 region is CASSVGGTRGDEQYF. The CDR3 DNA reads as TGTGCCAGCAGCGTAGGAGGGACTAGAGGGGACGAGCAGTACTTC. Drawing the rest from reference TRBV9 and TRBJ2-7, the complete variable domain is DSGVTQTPKHLITATGQRVTLRCSPRSGDLSVYWYQQSLDQGLQFLIQYYNGEERAKGNILERFSAQQFPDLHSELNLSSLELGDSALYFCASSVGGTRGDEQYFGPGTRLTVT.

This clonotype showed up many times. This beta chain came through as a stray read in a library set up for alpha chains, and its size says little. The rearrangement links TRBV5-1 to TRBJ2-3; weak D call: TRBD1 (5 bases). This CDR3 comprises 15 residues. Trimming took 0 bases from V and 0 from J, leaving 8 bases between them. The germline gives CDR1 SGHRS, CDR2 YFSETQ. CDR3 in amino acids: CASSLVTASTDTQYF. In DNA form, the CDR3 reads TGCGCCAGCAGCTTGGTGACAGCCAGCACAGATACGCAGTATTTT.